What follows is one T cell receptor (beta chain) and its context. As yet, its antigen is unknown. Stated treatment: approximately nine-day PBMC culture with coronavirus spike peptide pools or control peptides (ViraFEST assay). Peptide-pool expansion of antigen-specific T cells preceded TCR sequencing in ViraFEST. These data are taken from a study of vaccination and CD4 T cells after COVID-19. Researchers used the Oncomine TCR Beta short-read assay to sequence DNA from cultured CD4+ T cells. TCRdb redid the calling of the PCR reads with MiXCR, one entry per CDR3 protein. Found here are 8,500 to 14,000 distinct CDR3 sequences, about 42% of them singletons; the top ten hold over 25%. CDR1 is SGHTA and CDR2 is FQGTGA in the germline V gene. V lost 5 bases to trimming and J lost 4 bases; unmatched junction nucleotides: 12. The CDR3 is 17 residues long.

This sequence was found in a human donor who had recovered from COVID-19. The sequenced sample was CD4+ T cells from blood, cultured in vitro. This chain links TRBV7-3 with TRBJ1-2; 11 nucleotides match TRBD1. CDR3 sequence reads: CASSPHGRTGGTYGYTF. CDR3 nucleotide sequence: TGTGCCAGCAGCCCCCACGGTAGGACAGGGGGCACCTATGGCTACACCTTC.